This T cell receptor (beta chain) was obtained from a study of T-cell reconstitution after alpha-beta-depleted transplantation in children. Study conclusions and caveats: T-cell numbers and diversity one year post-transplant derived largely from freshly generated T cells. Surviving thymic progenitors and recipient T cells were the source of high TCRbeta diversity at day 60 in some patients. Expanded graft clones numbering several hundred reportedly gave rise to alpha-beta T cells about two months after transplant.

Unique molecular identifiers were used to barcode this TCRbeta library. From the PCR reads, TCRdb called clonotypes with MiXCR, one entry per CDR3 protein. The sample consists of roughly 50,000 distinct CDR3 sequences, 35% to 55% of them appearing once. In the case of this clonotype: Its antigen is unknown.

The sequencing here drew on PBMCs, mostly from graft donor cells, taken 360 days after TCRalphabeta/CD19-depleted stem cell transplant. This receptor was identified in a male patient younger than 18 who had a stem cell transplant for acute lymphoblastic leukemia, so the T cells may come from the graft donor.

Here the CDR3 reads CASRLQDPSSTDTQYF. For the CDR3, the DNA is TGTGCCAGCAGGTTACAGGACCCATCTAGCACAGATACGCAGTATTTT. The J gene is TRBJ2-3, the V gene TRBV28, with D tentatively TRBD1 (5 bases). Looked up from germline, CDR1 is MDHEN and CDR2 is SYDVKM. V was trimmed by 6 bases and J by 0 bases, leaving 16 bases between them. The CDR3 loop spans 16 amino acids. Combining the CDR3 with reference TRBV28 and TRBJ2-3 gives the whole variable domain DVKVTQSSRYLVKRTGEKVFLECVQDMDHENMFWYRQDPGLGLRLIYFSYDVKMKEKGDIPEGYSVSREKKERFSLILESASTNQTSMYLCASRLQDPSSTDTQYFGPGTRLTVL.